Below are 23 T cell receptor beta chains sequenced from a single sample in a study of blood T cells in healthy people across ages. A second roughly 6 to 12 cycle PCR used barcoded and J-beta primers. TCRdb re-called the 5' RACE reads with MiXCR, one entry per CDR3 protein. The table lists about 1.6 million distinct CDR3 sequences, 34% of them singletons. The material sequenced was blood. The receptor set was obtained from a woman in her twenties or thirties in good health.

This sequence joins TRBV7-9 and TRBJ2-3, with D unresolved. Germline V CDR1 and CDR2: SEHNR, FQNEAQ (reference sequence). The germline V and J ends were trimmed by 1 base and 6 bases, with 17 bases remaining between them. The CDR3 extends over 16 amino acids. CDR3 nucleotide sequence: TGTGCCAGCAGCTTAGAACCACAAATAACGAGGGATACGCAGTATTTT. Amino acid sequence: CASSLEPQITRDTQYF.

The chain joins TRBV6-2 or TRBV6-3 to TRBJ2-5, with 8 bases lining up with TRBD2. V shed 6 bases, J shed 2 bases, and the junction held 8 bases outside the gene matches. The CDR3 has 15 residues. Germline CDR1 MNHEY, CDR2 SVGEGT. This CDR3 is CASSLLAELQETQYF. CDR3 nucleotide sequence: TGTGCCAGCAGCTTACTAGCGGAACTTCAAGAGACCCAGTACTTC.

This clonotype was detected a few times. The chain has TRBV7-3 and TRBJ2-1; D might be TRBD2 (6 bases). The germline V gene has CDR1 SGHTA and CDR2 FQGTGA. This CDR3 has 14 amino acids. Trimming removed 1 base from V and 7 bases from J, with 11 bases in between. For the CDR3, the DNA is TGTGCCAGCAGCTTAATTACTAGCCAGAATGAGCAGTTCTTC. Translating gives CASSLITSQNEQFF.

CDR3 nucleotides: TGTGCCAGCAGCCCTCTCGTTCCTAGCGGGACCAATGAGCAGTTCTTC. Its translation is CASSPLVPSGTNEQFF. V usage is TRBV7-7 and J usage is TRBJ2-1, with 9 bases that match TRBD2. V lost 5 bases and J lost 6; bases outside the gene matches: 11. CDR1 SSHAT and CDR2 FNYEAQ come from the germline V gene (reference sequence). The length of the CDR3 is 16 residues. Filled out from reference TRBV7-7 and TRBJ2-1, the complete variable domain reads GAGVSQSPRYKVTKRGQDVTLRCDPISSHATLYWYQQALGQGPEFLTYFNYEAQPDKSGLPSDRFSAERPEGSISTLTIQRTEQRDSAMYRCASSPLVPSGTNEQFFGPGTRLTVL.

A few counts support this clonotype. This chain uses TRBV27 with TRBJ2-1; D uncertain. Germline CDR1 reads MNHEY; CDR2 reads SMNVEV (reference sequence). Trimming left V 1 base short and J 3 bases short, with 10 bases between. CDR3 size: 15 residues. DNA of the CDR3: TGTGCCAGCAGTTTATGGAGTCAGGTCTACAATGAGCAGTTCTTC. Residues: CASSLWSQVYNEQFF.

The rearrangement links TRBV7-3 to TRBJ1-2; D gene unclear. Looked up from germline, CDR1 is SGHTA and CDR2 is FQGTGA. The CDR3 sequence is 12 residues long. V lost 6 bases, J lost 8 bases, and 13 bases lay in between. The CDR3 loop is CASRSTSPGYTF. CDR3 nucleotide sequence: TGTGCCAGCAGGTCTACATCTCCCGGCTACACCTTC.

Details on this clonotype: At one boundary the junction diverges from the germline segment, which might be a read error. The CDR3 region is CASNWQTTGTQYF. The CDR3 DNA reads TGTGCCAGCAACTGGCAGACCACAGGTACGCAGTATTTT. The chain recombines TRBV2 with TRBJ2-3; D is perhaps TRBD1 (5 bases). This CDR3 contains 13 residues. CDR1 is SNHLY, CDR2 FYNNEI, per germline.

The V gene is TRBV5-1, the J gene TRBJ2-1; D is tentatively TRBD1 or TRBD2 (6 bases each). Germline-derived CDR1 and CDR2 are SGHRS and YFSETQ. CDR3 size: 15 residues. Between the trimmed V and J ends, which lost 1 base and 9 bases, there was a span of 17 bases. CDR3 sequence reads: CASSLRDGGESEQFF. The DNA for the CDR3 is TGCGCCAGCAGCTTGAGGGACGGGGGCGAAAGTGAGCAGTTCTTC.

This clonotype was observed a handful of times. The genes are TRBV11-2 and TRBJ2-1; D perhaps matches TRBD2 (6 bases). Germline V gene sequence: CDR1 SGHAT, CDR2 FQNNGV. The CDR3 runs to 15 residues. Trimming removed 1 base from V and 12 bases from J, with 19 bases in between. CDR3 nucleotides: TGTGCCAGCAGCTTAGGATGGTCGGGGGAGACAAGGCAGTTCTTC. This gives the protein CASSLGWSGETRQFF. Full variable domain (remainder filled in from reference TRBV11-2 and TRBJ2-1): EAGVAQSPRYKIIEKRQSVAFWCNPISGHATLYWYQQILGQGPKLLIQFQNNGVVDDSQLPKDRFSAERLKGVDSTLKIQPAKLEDSAVYLCASSLGWSGETRQFFGPGTRLTVL.

The gene calls are TRBV2 and TRBJ2-1; TRBD2 matches at 10 bases. The germline V gene encodes CDR1 SNHLY and CDR2 FYNNEI. CDR3 length: 16 amino acids. V gave up 4 bases and J gave up 0 bases; unmatched junction bases: 3. The CDR3 loop reads CASSVLAGVSYNEQFF. CDR3 DNA sequence: TGTGCCAGCAGTGTGCTAGCGGGGGTCTCCTACAATGAGCAGTTCTTC.

The gene calls are TRBV29-1 and TRBJ2-1; 7 positions agree with TRBD1. The CDR3 runs 14 residues. Germline V gives CDR1 SQVTM, CDR2 ANQGSEA. The V segment lost 7 bases and the J segment 0 bases; nucleotides outside the gene matches: 6. This CDR3 is CSGETGISYNEQFF. The DNA for the CDR3 is TGCAGCGGGGAGACAGGGATCTCCTACAATGAGCAGTTCTTC.

The chain carries TRBV15 and TRBJ1-1; tentatively, D is TRBD1 (5 bases). The CDR3 sequence is 15 residues long. Germline V gene data show CDR1 as LNHNV and CDR2 as YYDKDF (reference sequence). The V gene lost 0 bases and the J gene lost 3 bases, with 11 bases spanning the gap. CDR3 nucleotides: TGTGCCACCAGCAGAGATGAGGGGCTCGACACTGAAGCTTTCTTT. It yields the protein CATSRDEGLDTEAFF.

The gene calls are TRBV30 and TRBJ1-2; D is unclear. Germline V CDR1 and CDR2: GTSNPN, SVGIG (reference sequence). Trimming took off 0 bases at V and 5 bases at J, with 7 bases between the two ends. The CDR3 totals 12 residues. The CDR3 DNA reads as TGTGCCTGGAGTGTACGGTTTTATGGCTACACCTTC. This codes for CAWSVRFYGYTF.

This clonotype came up a few times. This rearrangement joins TRBV14 to TRBJ2-4; 8 positions match TRBD1. Per the germline V gene, CDR1 is SGHDN and CDR2 is FVKESK. V lost 2 bases and J lost 3; bases outside the gene matches: 6. The CDR3 has 16 amino acids. CDR3 in DNA: TGTGCCAGCAGCCAAAACAGGGGGAGCGGCAAAAACATTCAGTACTTC. It encodes CASSQNRGSGKNIQYF. Combining the CDR3 with reference TRBV14 and TRBJ2-4 gives the whole variable domain EAGVTQFPSHSVIEKGQTVTLRCDPISGHDNLYWYRRVMGKEIKFLLHFVKESKQDESGMPNNRFLAERTGGTYSTLKVQPAELEDSGVYFCASSQNRGSGKNIQYFGAGTRLSVL.

The chain combines TRBV29-1 with TRBJ1-5, with 8 nucleotides matching TRBD1. The CDR3 extends over 14 amino acids. CDR1 SQVTM and CDR2 ANQGSEA come from the germline V gene. Trimming removed 5 bases from V and 3 bases from J; junction bases left unmatched: 6. In nucleotides, the CDR3 is TGCAGCGTTTCGACAGGGGTGGACAATCAGCCCCAGCATTTT. It translates to CSVSTGVDNQPQHF.

This chain uses TRBV9 with TRBJ2-1; tentatively, D is TRBD1 (6 bases). Trimming stripped 4 bases from V and 2 bases from J, with 13 bases between. This CDR3 contains 15 residues. Germline CDR1 and CDR2: SGDLS and YYNGEE. The CDR3, as DNA: TGTGCCAGCAGCCCCAGCGAGGGGGCCTACAATGAGCAGTTCTTC. It yields the protein CASSPSEGAYNEQFF.

DNA of the CDR3: TGCAGCGCTGCCAGGAAAAACACTGAAGCTTTCTTT. This sequence encodes CSAARKNTEAFF. This chain uses TRBV29-1 with TRBJ1-1; no firm D call. The CDR3 spans 12 residues. The V and J ends lost 7 bases and 2 bases respectively, with 11 bases between them. CDR1 and CDR2 (germline): SQVTM, ANQGSEA. The variable domain in full, completed from reference TRBV29-1 and TRBJ1-1, reads SAVISQKPSRDICQRGTSLTIQCQVDSQVTMMFWYRQQPGQSLTLIATANQGSEATYESGFVIDKFPISRPNLTFSTLTVSNMSPEDSSIYLCSAARKNTEAFFGQGTRLTVV.

This clonotype appeared a few times. This chain joins TRBV4-1 and TRBJ1-2, with 11 bases fitting TRBD1. CDR1 and CDR2 (germline): MGHRA, YSYEKL. V gave up 4 bases and J gave up 4 bases; unmatched junction bases: 11. The CDR3 spans 17 residues. CDR3 in DNA: TGCGCCAGCAGCCTAGAAACCGGGACAGGGGGTCTCTATGGCTACACCTTC. Its translation: CASSLETGTGGLYGYTF.

The sample holds a few counts of this clonotype. The V gene is TRBV7-8, the J gene TRBJ2-3; TRBD2 matches at 7 bases. The CDR3 has 16 amino acids. From germline, CDR1 is SGHVS and CDR2 FQNEAQ. V shed 0 bases, J shed 3 bases, and the junction held 6 bases outside the gene matches. CDR3 nucleotide sequence: TGTGCCAGCAGCTTAGCCGGACTAGTTATTACAGATACGCAGTATTTT. This encodes CASSLAGLVITDTQYF.

The rearrangement links TRBV5-6 to TRBJ2-2; D uncertain. The V and J ends lost 1 base and 1 base respectively, with 8 bases between them. This CDR3 has 15 residues. CDR1 and CDR2 (germline): SGHDT, YYEEEE. CDR3 DNA sequence: TGTGCCAGCAGCTTGTATACTGAGAACACCGGGGAGCTGTTTTTT. It is translated as CASSLYTENTGELFF.

The chain uses TRBV27 and TRBJ1-2; D possibly corresponds to TRBD1 (5 bases). CDR3 length: 11 residues. The V end was cut by 8 bases, the J end by 11 bases, with 15 bases between. The germline V gene has CDR1 MNHEY and CDR2 SMNVEV (reference sequence). CDR3 in amino acids: CASLSPRGYTF. CDR3 sequence (DNA): TGTGCCAGCCTATCGCCCCGGGGGTACACCTTC.

The gene calls are TRBV3-1 and TRBJ2-7, with TRBD2 matching over 8 bases. Trimming at V came to 0 bases and at J to 2 bases, leaving 3 bases not matched to a gene. This CDR3 spans 15 amino acids. Per the germline V gene, CDR1 is LGHDT and CDR2 is YNNKEL (reference sequence). This chain's CDR3 is CASSQDGTSTYEQYF. DNA of the CDR3: TGTGCCAGCAGCCAAGATGGGACTAGTACCTACGAGCAGTACTTC.

The chain has TRBV12-3 or TRBV12-4 and TRBJ2-2, with unresolved D. The ends were cut back, 5 bases at V and 5 bases at J, with 9 bases in the middle. The CDR3 is 13 residues long. This CDR3 reads CASSPIDTGELFF. DNA for the CDR3: TGTGCCAGCAGTCCCATAGATACCGGGGAGCTGTTTTTT.